This TCR beta chain was captured by sequencing in a study of regulatory T cells in long-lasting Graves disease. General observations from the study: The small sample size may have reduced accuracy. New patients shared fewer public clonotypes (966) than persistent patients did (about 3,000).

Relying on iRepertoire HTBI primers and Arm-PCR of CDR3 regions, the team built TCR beta libraries. Using its own MiXCR run on the multiplex PCR reads, TCRdb lists one record per CDR3 protein. The table shows hundreds of thousands of distinct CDR3 sequences, with approximately 16% occurring only once. Turning to this clonotype: Its antigen is still unknown.

Trimming removed 6 bases from V and 1 base from J, with 9 bases in between. This CDR3 region has 12 residues. The germline V gene encodes CDR1 SQVTM and CDR2 ANQGSEA. Described time point: newly diagnosed GD, antithyroid drugs for less than 3 months. The TCR library was prepared using RNA isolated from PBMCs. Separately, the same data were catalogued under a study of T cells in Graves' hyperthyroidism and ophthalmopathy. That paper adds: The study left out patients who had uncontrolled infection, other autoimmune disease, pregnancy or lactation.

The TCR comes from a man in his forties or fifties with Graves disease. The sequenced sample was peripheral blood mononuclear cells (PBMCs), obtained at new diagnosis, from a patient treated with antithyroid drugs. The chain combines TRBV29-1 with TRBJ1-2; D is unresolved. The CDR3 is CSVASNNYGYTF. The DNA of the CDR3 is TGCAGCGTCGCAAGTAATAACTATGGCTACACCTTC.